Below, 11 T cell receptor beta chains from the same sample are listed, as sequenced in a study of cytomegalovirus exposure and HLA in healthy donors. The PCR had 60 Vbeta and 13 Jbeta primers. Profiling relied on immunoSEQ multiplex PCR, and the TCRdb table lists in-frame clones only, not all of them. Here the sample spans some 150,000 clones, around 80% being singletons. Sequencing was done on a sample of PBMCs. These receptors came from a man in his forties in good health and CMV-seropositive.

The chain combines TRBV29-1 with TRBJ1-3; tentatively, D is TRBD1 (6 bases). V shed 4 bases and J shed 3 bases, with 19 bases lying between them. This CDR3 is 16 amino acids long. CDR1 SQVTM and CDR2 ANQGSEA come from the germline V gene. The CDR3 reads CSVGGQSGTDGNTIYF. CDR3 bases: TGCAGCGTTGGGGGACAATCGGGTACGGATGGAAACACCATATATTTT.

This chain connects TRBV5-1 to TRBJ2-2; TRBD2 aligns across 9 bases. V lost 4 bases, J lost 2 bases, and 6 bases stayed unmatched. The germline gives CDR1 SGHRS, CDR2 YFSETQ. This CDR3 comprises 16 residues. DNA for the CDR3: TGCGCCAGCAGCGGCGCTAGCGGGACCAACACCGGGGAGCTGTTTTTT. Amino acid sequence: CASSGASGTNTGELFF.

The chain uses TRBV19 and TRBJ1-1; possible D gene TRBD1, 6 bases. There are 12 residues in the CDR3. Between the trimmed V and J ends, which lost 10 bases and 1 base, there was a span of 10 bases. Germline loops: CDR1 LNHDA, CDR2 SQIVND (reference sequence). This chain's CDR3 is CAISDRNTEAFF. As DNA, the CDR3 is TGTGCCATATCGGACAGGAACACTGAAGCTTTCTTT.

The gene calls are TRBV30 and TRBJ2-5, with D tentatively TRBD1 (5 bases). This CDR3 is built from 13 residues. The V gene lost 1 base and the J gene lost 2 bases, with 8 bases spanning the gap. CDR1 is GTSNPN and CDR2 is SVGIG in the germline V gene (reference sequence). The CDR3 reads CAWSGAGQETQYF. Here the CDR3 DNA reads TGTGCCTGGAGTGGGGCAGGGCAAGAGACCCAGTACTTC.

This chain links TRBV29-1 with TRBJ2-7; D gene ambiguous. This CDR3 spans 15 amino acids. Germline CDR1 reads SQVTM; CDR2 reads ANQGSEA. Between the trimmed V and J ends, which lost 0 bases and 2 bases, there was a span of 14 bases. The CDR3, as DNA: TGCAGCGTTGAAGAAACTGGGCTGAATGCCTACGAGCAGTACTTC. Amino acid sequence: CSVEETGLNAYEQYF.

The CDR3 sequence is CASSENGVSGELFF. DNA of the CDR3: TGTGCCAGCAGTGAAAACGGGGTATCCGGGGAGCTGTTTTTT. The chain carries TRBV2 and TRBJ2-2; TRBD2 might be the D (5 bases). V shed 2 bases and J shed 6 bases, with 10 bases lying between them. The CDR3 extends over 14 amino acids. Germline lookup yields CDR1 SNHLY and CDR2 FYNNEI. Variable domain in full (rest from reference TRBV2 and TRBJ2-2): EPEVTQTPSHQVTQMGQEVILRCVPISNHLYFYWYRQILGQKVEFLVSFYNNEISEKSEIFDDQFSVERPDGSNFTLKIRSTKLEDSAMYFCASSENGVSGELFFGEGSRLTVL.

This clone was recorded a few times. This chain uses TRBV2 with TRBJ1-2, with 12 bases fitting TRBD1. Germline-derived CDR1 and CDR2 are SNHLY and FYNNEI. The V gene end was trimmed by 6 bases and the J gene end by 8 bases; junction bases not matched to a gene: 10. This CDR3 has 15 amino acids. The CDR3 DNA reads as TGTGCCAGCAGCGTCCGGGACAGGGGGCGCGAGGGCTACACCTTC. Amino acids: CASSVRDRGREGYTF.

In its sample, this clone was seen a few times. This chain joins TRBV20-1 and TRBJ2-5, with unresolved D. The germline V gene has CDR1 DFQATT and CDR2 SNEGSKA (reference sequence). The V gene lost 4 bases and the J gene lost 1 base, with 4 bases spanning the gap. CDR3 length equals 11 residues. The CDR3 DNA follows: TGCAGTGCTACTTCCCAAGAGACCCAGTACTTC. It specifies CSATSQETQYF.

The chain recombines TRBV28 with TRBJ1-4, with D tentatively TRBD1 (5 bases). CDR3 size: 17 residues. Germline lookup yields CDR1 MDHEN and CDR2 SYDVKM. The V and J ends lost 2 bases and 4 bases respectively, with 17 bases between them. CDR3 sequence: CASSLKGFWNHNEKLFF. The CDR3 DNA reads as TGTGCCAGCAGTTTAAAGGGGTTCTGGAACCATAATGAAAAACTGTTTTTT.

The gene calls are TRBV18 and TRBJ2-5, with D tentatively TRBD2 (5 bases). This CDR3 is 13 amino acids long. CDR1 and CDR2 (germline): KGHSH, LQKENI. Trimming pared 6 bases from V and 5 bases from J, leaving 13 bases between. The CDR3 sequence is CASSLTRGETQYF. The CDR3 DNA sequence: TGTGCCAGCTCGCTAACCAGAGGGGAGACCCAGTACTTC. Filled out from reference TRBV18 and TRBJ2-5, the complete variable domain reads NAGVMQNPRHLVRRRGQEARLRCSPMKGHSHVYWYRQLPEEGLKFMVYLQKENIIDESGMPKERFSAEFPKEGPSILRIQQVVRGDSAAYFCASSLTRGETQYFGPGTRLLVL.

V usage is TRBV11-3 and J usage is TRBJ2-1; D uncertain. Germline loops: CDR1 SGHNT, CDR2 YENEEA. The CDR3 length is 11 residues. V dropped 5 bases and J dropped 9 bases, with 8 bases sitting between them. The CDR3 sequence is CASSAIGEQFF. The CDR3 bases are TGTGCCAGCAGCGCGATCGGTGAGCAGTTCTTC. The full variable domain, in which reference TRBV11-3 and TRBJ2-1 provide the parts outside the CDR3, is EAGVVQSPRYKIIEKKQPVAFWCNPISGHNTLYWYLQNLGQGPELLIRYENEEAVDDSQLPKDRFSAERLKGVDSTLKIQPAELGDSAVYLCASSAIGEQFFGPGTRLTVL.